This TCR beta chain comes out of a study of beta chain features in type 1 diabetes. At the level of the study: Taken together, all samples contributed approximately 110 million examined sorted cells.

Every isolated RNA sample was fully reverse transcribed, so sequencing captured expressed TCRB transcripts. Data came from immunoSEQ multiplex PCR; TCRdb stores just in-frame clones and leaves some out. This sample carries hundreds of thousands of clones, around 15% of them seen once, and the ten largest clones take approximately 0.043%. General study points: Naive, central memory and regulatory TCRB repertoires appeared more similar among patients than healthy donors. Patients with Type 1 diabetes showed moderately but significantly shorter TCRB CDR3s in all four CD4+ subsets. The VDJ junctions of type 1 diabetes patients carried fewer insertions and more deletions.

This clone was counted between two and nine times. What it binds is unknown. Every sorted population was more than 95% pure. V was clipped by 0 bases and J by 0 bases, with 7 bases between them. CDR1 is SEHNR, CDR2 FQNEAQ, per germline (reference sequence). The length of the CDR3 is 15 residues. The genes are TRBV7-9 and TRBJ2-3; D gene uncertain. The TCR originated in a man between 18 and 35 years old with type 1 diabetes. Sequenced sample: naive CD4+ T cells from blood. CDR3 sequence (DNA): TGTGCCAGCAGCTTAGCGGGCGGAAGCACAGATACGCAGTATTTT. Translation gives CASSLAGGSTDTQYF.